This TCR beta chain was captured in a study of T cells in Graves' hyperthyroidism and ophthalmopathy. Regarding the study as a whole: Progression to ophthalmopathy was predicted a median of 6.5 months early. Most thyroid-expanded clonotypes above 0.001 were also found in blood. In simple terms, a model built on 13 V-J features told ophthalmopathy apart from stable hyperthyroidism.

The CDR3 is made up of 15 amino acids. Germline V lookup: CDR1 SEHNR, CDR2 FQNEAQ (reference sequence). Trimming pared 1 base from V and 1 base from J, leaving 10 bases between. What was amplified from RNA transcripts were TCR beta CDR3 regions. HTBI primers were used for first-round RT-PCR of the TCR CDR3. TCRdb reanalysed the multiplex PCR reads using MiXCR and keeps one entry per CDR3 protein. The data contain hundreds of thousands of distinct CDR3 sequences, 12% to 15% of them seen just once; the ten biggest clones take up roughly a tenth. Hyperthyroidism, newly diagnosed and lasting under 2 months, affected patients aged 18 to 65. This clonotype was seen more than once but under ten times. The antigen is undetermined.

The source is a woman between 18 and 30 years old with Graves' hyperthyroidism. This chain connects TRBV7-9 to TRBJ2-5; no firm D call. The sequenced sample consisted of blood. For the CDR3, the DNA is TGTGCCAGCAGCTTAGACTCGGCTGGCCAAGAGACCCAGTACTTC. Translation gives CASSLDSAGQETQYF.